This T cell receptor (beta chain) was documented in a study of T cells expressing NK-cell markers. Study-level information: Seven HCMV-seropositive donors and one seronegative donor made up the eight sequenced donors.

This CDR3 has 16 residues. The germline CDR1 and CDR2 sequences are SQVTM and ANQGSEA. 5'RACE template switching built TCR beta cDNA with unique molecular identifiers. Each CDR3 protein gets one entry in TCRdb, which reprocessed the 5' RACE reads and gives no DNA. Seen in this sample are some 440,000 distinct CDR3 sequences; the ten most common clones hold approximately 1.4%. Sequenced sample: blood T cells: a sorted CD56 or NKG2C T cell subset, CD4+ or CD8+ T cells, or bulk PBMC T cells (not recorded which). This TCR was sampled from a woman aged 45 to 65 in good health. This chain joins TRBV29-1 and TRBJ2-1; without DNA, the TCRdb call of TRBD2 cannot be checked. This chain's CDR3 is CSVVGSGRPTYNEQFF.